The 11 T cell receptor beta chains reported below all come from one sample, sequenced in a study of cytomegalovirus exposure and HLA in healthy donors. Primers: 60 Vbeta forward and 13 Jbeta reverse. The protocol was immunoSEQ multiplex PCR, while the TCRdb copy is restricted to in-frame clones and leaves out a portion. The sample has some 270,000 clones, about nine tenths seen once. Sample: PBMCs. These receptors were taken from a girl aged 2 to 9 in good health and CMV-seronegative.

V gene TRBV12-5 combines with J gene TRBJ2-7, with TRBD2 matching over 8 bases. The trim removed 0 bases at V and 0 bases at J, leaving 4 bases unmatched. Germline V gene data show CDR1 as LGHNT and CDR2 as FRNRAP. The CDR3 sequence is 16 residues long. This CDR3 reads CASGLVLGLASYEQYF. The CDR3 coding sequence is TGTGCTAGTGGTTTGGTACTCGGACTAGCCTCCTACGAGCAGTACTTC.

The chain couples TRBV18 to TRBJ1-4; unclear D gene. V gave up 3 bases and J gave up 5 bases, with 13 bases separating them. The germline gives CDR1 KGHSH, CDR2 LQKENI. The CDR3 extends over 15 amino acids. The CDR3 DNA reads TGTGCCAGCTCACCGCTGGGTTCGGGGAATGAAAAACTGTTTTTT. This encodes CASSPLGSGNEKLFF.

This chain links TRBV29-1 with TRBJ2-2, with D perhaps matching TRBD1 (6 bases). The V gene lost 7 bases and the J gene lost 8 bases, with 11 bases spanning the gap. From germline, CDR1 is SQVTM and CDR2 ANQGSEA. The CDR3 sequence is 11 residues long. CDR3 DNA sequence: TGCAGCGCCTACAGGGTTGGGGAGCTGTTTTTT. Encoded protein: CSAYRVGELFF.

The chain carries TRBV7-9 and TRBJ1-4, with TRBD1 matching 9 bases. Trimming took 4 bases from V and 8 from J; bases not matched to a gene: 8. The CDR3 totals 15 residues. From germline, CDR1 is SEHNR and CDR2 FQNEAQ (reference sequence). The CDR3 DNA follows: TGTGCCAGCAGCTCCTCACAGGGGGCGGTGGAAAAACTGTTTTTT. This translates into CASSSSQGAVEKLFF. Based on the CDR3 plus reference TRBV7-9 and TRBJ1-4, the full variable domain is DTGVSQNPRHKITKRGQNVTFRCDPISEHNRLYWYRQTLGQGPEFLTYFQNEAQLEKSRLLSDRFSAERPKGSFSTLEIQRTEQGDSAMYLCASSSSQGAVEKLFFGSGTQLSVL.

The chain joins TRBV7-9 to TRBJ1-4; tentatively, D is TRBD1 (6 bases). Germline-derived CDR1 and CDR2 are SEHNR and FQNEAQ (reference sequence). The CDR3 covers 16 residues. The V and J ends lost 4 bases and 1 base respectively, with 13 bases between them. CDR3 sequence (DNA): TGTGCCAGCAGCTCAGGCAGGGGCGTAACTAATGAAAAACTGTTTTTT. It encodes CASSSGRGVTNEKLFF.

The CDR3 bases are TGTGCCAGCAGCTTCAGCGGGGAGGCGATCTACGAGCAGTACTTC. Its translation: CASSFSGEAIYEQYF. The chain couples TRBV7-9 to TRBJ2-7; 7 bases map to TRBD2. The ends lost 3 bases at V and 3 bases at J; junction bases unmatched: 8. Germline V gene sequence: CDR1 SEHNR, CDR2 FQNEAQ (reference sequence). This CDR3 region has 15 residues.

J is TRBJ1-1 and V is TRBV10-3; 7 nucleotides align to TRBD1. This CDR3 is built from 14 residues. CDR1 is ENHRY and CDR2 is SYGVKD in the germline V gene. After removal of 1 base from V and 2 bases from J, the junction contained 1 base not matched to a gene. The CDR3 DNA follows: TGTGCCATCAGTGAGTGGGACAGAAACACTGAAGCTTTCTTT. Residues: CAISEWDRNTEAFF.

The chain uses TRBV9 and TRBJ2-5; D possibly corresponds to TRBD1 (5 bases). V lost 3 bases to trimming and J lost 1 base, with 7 bases between them. From germline, CDR1 is SGDLS and CDR2 YYNGEE. This CDR3 spans 13 amino acids. As DNA, the CDR3 is TGTGCCAGCAGCGGGGGCATCCAAGAGACCCAGTACTTC. This translates into CASSGGIQETQYF.

The V and J genes are TRBV6-5 and TRBJ2-7; 7 bases are shared with TRBD1. Trimming took 0 bases from V and 8 from J; bases not matched to a gene: 4. Looked up from germline, CDR1 is MNHEY and CDR2 is SVGAGI. The CDR3 has 13 residues. CDR3 in DNA: TGTGCCAGCAGTTACTCTACAGGGGATAAGCAGTACTTC. It specifies CASSYSTGDKQYF.

As regards this clone: Other DNA sequences in this specimen translate into the identical CDR3. The chain carries TRBV13 and TRBJ2-5; TRBD1 matches 8 bases. CDR1 and CDR2 from the germline V gene are PRHDT and FYEKMQ (reference sequence). J was trimmed by 6 bases and V by 5 bases; bases with no gene match: 8. There are 14 residues in the CDR3. The CDR3 DNA is TGTGCCAGCAGCCTAGCTGACAGGGGCCAGACCCAGTACTTC. Translation: CASSLADRGQTQYF.

V usage is TRBV7-8 and J usage is TRBJ1-1; the match to TRBD1 covers 11 bases. Germline CDR1 and CDR2: SGHVS and FQNEAQ. The CDR3 sequence is 16 residues long. The junction had 9 bases not matched to a gene; V was cut back by 5 bases and J by 4 bases. CDR3 bases: TGTGCCAGCAGCCGGGGGGACAGGGGGGTGGGCACTGAAGCTTTCTTT. Encoded protein: CASSRGDRGVGTEAFF.